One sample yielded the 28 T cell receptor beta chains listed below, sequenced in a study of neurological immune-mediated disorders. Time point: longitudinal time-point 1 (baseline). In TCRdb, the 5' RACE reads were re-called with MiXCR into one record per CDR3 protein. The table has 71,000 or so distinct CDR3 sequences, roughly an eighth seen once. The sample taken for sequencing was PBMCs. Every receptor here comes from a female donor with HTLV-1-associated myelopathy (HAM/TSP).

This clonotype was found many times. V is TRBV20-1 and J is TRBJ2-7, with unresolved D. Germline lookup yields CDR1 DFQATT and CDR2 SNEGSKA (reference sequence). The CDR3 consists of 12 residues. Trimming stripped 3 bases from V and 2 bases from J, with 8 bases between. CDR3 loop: CSASQSTYEQYF. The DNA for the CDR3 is TGCAGTGCTAGCCAGAGCACCTACGAGCAGTACTTC.

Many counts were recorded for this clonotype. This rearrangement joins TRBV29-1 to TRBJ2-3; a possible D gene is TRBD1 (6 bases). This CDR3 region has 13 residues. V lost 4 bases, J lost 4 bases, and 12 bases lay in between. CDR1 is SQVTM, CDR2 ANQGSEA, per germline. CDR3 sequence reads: CSVGQGLSDTQYF. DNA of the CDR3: TGCAGCGTTGGGCAGGGGTTATCAGATACGCAGTATTTT.

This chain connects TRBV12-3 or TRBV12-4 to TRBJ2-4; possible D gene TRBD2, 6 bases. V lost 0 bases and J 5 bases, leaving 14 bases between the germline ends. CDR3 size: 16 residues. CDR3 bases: TGTGCCAGCAGTTTAGCGGGGCAGGGACTCGAAAACATTCAGTACTTC. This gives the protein CASSLAGQGLENIQYF.

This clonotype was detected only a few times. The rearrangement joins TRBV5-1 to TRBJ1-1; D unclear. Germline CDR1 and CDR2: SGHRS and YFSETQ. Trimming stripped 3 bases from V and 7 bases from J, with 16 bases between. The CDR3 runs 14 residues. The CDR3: CASSWSGGSREAFF. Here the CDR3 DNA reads TGCGCCAGCAGCTGGAGTGGCGGGTCTCGTGAAGCTTTCTTT.

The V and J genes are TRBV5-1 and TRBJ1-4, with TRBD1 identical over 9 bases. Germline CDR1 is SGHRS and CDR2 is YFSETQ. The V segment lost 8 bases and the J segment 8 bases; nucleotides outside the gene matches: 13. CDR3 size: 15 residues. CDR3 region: CASTPSGTGFEKLFF. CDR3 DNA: TGCGCCAGTACCCCTTCCGGGACAGGGTTCGAAAAACTGTTTTTT.

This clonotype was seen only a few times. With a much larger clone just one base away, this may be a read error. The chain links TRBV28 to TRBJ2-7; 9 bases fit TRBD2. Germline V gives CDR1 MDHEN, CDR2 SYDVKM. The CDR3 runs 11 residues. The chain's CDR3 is CVSRAGGEQYF. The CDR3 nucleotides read TGTGTCAGCAGGGCGGGGGGGGAGCAGTACTTC.

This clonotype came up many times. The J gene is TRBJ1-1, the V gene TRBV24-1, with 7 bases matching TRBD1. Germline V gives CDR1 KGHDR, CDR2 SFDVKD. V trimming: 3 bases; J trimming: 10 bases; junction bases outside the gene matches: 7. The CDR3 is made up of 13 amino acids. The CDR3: CATSDVGQRGAFF. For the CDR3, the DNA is TGTGCCACCAGTGATGTGGGACAGCGAGGAGCTTTCTTT.

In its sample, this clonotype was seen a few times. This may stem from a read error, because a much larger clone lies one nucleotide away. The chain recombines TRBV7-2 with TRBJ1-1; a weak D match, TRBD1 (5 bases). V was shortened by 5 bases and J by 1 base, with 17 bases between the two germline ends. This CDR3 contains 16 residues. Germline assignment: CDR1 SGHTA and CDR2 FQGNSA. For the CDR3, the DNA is TGTGCCAGCAGCACGCGTACGGGGCGCGGGAACACTGAAGCTTTCTTT. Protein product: CASSTRTGRGNTEAFF.

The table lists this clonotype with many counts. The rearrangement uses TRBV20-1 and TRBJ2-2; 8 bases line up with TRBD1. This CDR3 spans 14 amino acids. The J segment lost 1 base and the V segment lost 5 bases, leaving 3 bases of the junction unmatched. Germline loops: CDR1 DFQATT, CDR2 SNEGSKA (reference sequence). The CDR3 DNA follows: TGCAGTGCTTCCGGGACAGGGAACACCGGGGAGCTGTTTTTT. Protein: CSASGTGNTGELFF.

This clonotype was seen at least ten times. The CDR3 DNA reads TGCAGTGCTAGAGATGAGCAGGGGACTCGCGCGCAGTTCTTC. Its protein product is CSARDEQGTRAQFF. The V call is TRBV20-1, the J call TRBJ2-1, with D perhaps given as TRBD1 or TRBD2 (6 bases each). V dropped 0 bases and J dropped 12 bases, with 18 bases sitting between them. CDR3 length: 14 residues. Germline V gene sequence: CDR1 DFQATT, CDR2 SNEGSKA (reference sequence).

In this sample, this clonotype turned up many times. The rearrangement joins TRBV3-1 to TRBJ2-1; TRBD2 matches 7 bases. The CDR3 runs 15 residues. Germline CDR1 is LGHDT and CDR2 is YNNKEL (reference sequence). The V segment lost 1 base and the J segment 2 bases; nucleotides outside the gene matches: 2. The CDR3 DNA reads TGTGCCAGCAGCCAAGTGGGGGGGACCTACAATGAGCAGTTCTTC. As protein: CASSQVGGTYNEQFF.

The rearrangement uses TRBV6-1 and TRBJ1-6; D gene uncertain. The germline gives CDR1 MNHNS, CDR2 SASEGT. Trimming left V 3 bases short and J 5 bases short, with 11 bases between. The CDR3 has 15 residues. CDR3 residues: CASSESLGNNSPLHF. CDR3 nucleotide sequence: TGTGCCAGCAGTGAGTCGCTCGGAAATAATTCACCCCTCCACTTT.

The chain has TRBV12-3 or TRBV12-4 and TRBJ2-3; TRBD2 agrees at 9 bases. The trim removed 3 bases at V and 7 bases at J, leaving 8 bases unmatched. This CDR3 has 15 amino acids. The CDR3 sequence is CASSLRGGSKNTQYF. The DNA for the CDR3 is TGTGCCAGCAGTTTGCGGGGGGGCTCGAAGAATACGCAGTATTTT.

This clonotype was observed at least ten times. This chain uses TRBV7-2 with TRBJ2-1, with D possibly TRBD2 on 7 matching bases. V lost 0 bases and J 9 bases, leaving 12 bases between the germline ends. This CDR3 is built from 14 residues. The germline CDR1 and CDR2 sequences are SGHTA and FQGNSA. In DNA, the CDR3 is TGTGCCAGCAGCTTAGCGGGGGGGCAGGGTGAGCAGTTCTTC. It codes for CASSLAGGQGEQFF.

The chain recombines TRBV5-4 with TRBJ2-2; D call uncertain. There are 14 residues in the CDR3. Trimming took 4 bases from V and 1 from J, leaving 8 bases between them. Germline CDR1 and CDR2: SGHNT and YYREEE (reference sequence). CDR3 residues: CASSPPKNTGELFF. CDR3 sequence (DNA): TGTGCCAGCAGCCCACCAAAGAACACCGGGGAGCTGTTTTTT.

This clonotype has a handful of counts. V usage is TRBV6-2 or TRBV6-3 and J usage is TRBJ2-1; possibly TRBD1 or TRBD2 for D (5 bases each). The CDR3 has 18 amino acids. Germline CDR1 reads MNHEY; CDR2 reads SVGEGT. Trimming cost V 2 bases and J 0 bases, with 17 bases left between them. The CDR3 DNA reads TGTGCCAGCAGTTACGATATTCGGGGCTCCCACTCCTACAATGAGCAGTTCTTC. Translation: CASSYDIRGSHSYNEQFF.

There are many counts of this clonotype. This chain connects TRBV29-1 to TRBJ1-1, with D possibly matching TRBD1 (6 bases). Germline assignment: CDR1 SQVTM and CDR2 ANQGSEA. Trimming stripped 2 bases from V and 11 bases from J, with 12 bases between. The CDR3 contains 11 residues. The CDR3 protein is CSVERGGSAFF. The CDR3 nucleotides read TGCAGCGTTGAAAGGGGGGGTTCTGCTTTCTTT. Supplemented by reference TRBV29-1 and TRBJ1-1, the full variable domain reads SAVISQKPSRDICQRGTSLTIQCQVDSQVTMMFWYRQQPGQSLTLIATANQGSEATYESGFVIDKFPISRPNLTFSTLTVSNMSPEDSSIYLCSVERGGSAFFGQGTRLTVV.

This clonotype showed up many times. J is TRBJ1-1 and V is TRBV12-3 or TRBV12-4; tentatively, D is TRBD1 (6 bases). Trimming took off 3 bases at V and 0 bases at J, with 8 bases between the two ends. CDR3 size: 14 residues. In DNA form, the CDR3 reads TGTGCCAGCAGTTTTGGGGGGCTGAACACTGAAGCTTTCTTT. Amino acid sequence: CASSFGGLNTEAFF.

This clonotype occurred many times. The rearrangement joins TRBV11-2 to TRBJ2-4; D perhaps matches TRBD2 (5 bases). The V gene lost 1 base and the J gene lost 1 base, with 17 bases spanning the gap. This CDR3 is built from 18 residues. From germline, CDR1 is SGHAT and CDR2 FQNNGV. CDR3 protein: CASSLVGLRAWAKNIQYF. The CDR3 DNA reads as TGTGCCAGCAGCTTAGTAGGGTTGCGGGCATGGGCCAAAAACATTCAGTACTTC.

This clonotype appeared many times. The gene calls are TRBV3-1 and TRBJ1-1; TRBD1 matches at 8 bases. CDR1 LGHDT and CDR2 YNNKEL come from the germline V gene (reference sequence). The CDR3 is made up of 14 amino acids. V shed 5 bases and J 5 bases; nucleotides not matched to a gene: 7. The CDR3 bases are TGTGCCAGCAGCAGACACAGGGGGACGACTGAAGCTTTCTTT. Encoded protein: CASSRHRGTTEAFF.

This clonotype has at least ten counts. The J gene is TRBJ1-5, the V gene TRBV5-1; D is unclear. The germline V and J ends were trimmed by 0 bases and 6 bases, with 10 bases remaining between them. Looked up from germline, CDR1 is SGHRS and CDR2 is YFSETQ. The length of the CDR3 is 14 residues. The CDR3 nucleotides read TGCGCCAGCAGCTTGGGAATAGGGAGTCAGCCCCAGCATTTT. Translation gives CASSLGIGSQPQHF.

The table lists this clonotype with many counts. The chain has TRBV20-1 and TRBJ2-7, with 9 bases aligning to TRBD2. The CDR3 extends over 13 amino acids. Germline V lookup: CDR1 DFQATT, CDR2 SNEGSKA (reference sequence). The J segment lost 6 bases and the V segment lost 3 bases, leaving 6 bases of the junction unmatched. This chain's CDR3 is CSARGSGGSEQYF. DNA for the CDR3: TGCAGTGCTAGGGGTAGCGGGGGTAGCGAGCAGTACTTC.

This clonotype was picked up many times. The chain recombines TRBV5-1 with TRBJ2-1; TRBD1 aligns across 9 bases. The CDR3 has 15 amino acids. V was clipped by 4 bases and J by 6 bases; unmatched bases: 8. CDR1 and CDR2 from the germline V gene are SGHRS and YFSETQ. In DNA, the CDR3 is TGCGCCAGCAGCGCCGGGACAGGGAGTATCAATGAGCAGTTCTTC. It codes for CASSAGTGSINEQFF.

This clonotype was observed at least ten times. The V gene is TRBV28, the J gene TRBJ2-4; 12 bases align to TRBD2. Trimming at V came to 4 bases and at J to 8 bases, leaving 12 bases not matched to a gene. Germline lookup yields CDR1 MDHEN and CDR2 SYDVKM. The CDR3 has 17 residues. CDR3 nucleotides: TGTGCCAGCAGTTCTAGCGGGGGGGGAAATTACGAGGACATTCAGTACTTC. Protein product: CASSSSGGGNYEDIQYF.

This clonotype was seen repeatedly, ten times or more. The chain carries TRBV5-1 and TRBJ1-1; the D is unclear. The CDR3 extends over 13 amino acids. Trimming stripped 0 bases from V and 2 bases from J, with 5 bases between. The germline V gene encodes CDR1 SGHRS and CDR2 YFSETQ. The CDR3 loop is CASSLESNTEAFF. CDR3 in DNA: TGCGCCAGCAGCTTGGAATCCAACACTGAAGCTTTCTTT.

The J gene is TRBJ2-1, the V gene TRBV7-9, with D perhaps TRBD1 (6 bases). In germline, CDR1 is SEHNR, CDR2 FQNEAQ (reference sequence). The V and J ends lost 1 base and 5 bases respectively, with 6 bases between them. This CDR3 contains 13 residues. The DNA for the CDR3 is TGTGCCAGCAGCTTAGGACAGGACAATGAGCAGTTCTTC. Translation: CASSLGQDNEQFF.

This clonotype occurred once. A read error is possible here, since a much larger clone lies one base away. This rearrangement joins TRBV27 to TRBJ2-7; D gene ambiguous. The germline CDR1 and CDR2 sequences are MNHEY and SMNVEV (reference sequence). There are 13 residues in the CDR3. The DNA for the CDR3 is TGTGCCATCAGTTGGGCAGTAACCTACGAGCAGTACTTC. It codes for CAISWAVTYEQYF.

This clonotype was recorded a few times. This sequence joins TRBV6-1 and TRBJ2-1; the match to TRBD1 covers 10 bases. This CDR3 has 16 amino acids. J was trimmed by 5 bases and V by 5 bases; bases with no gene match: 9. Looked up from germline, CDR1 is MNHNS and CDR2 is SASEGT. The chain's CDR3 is CASSYPGQGFDNEQFF. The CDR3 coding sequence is TGTGCCAGCAGTTACCCGGGACAGGGGTTCGACAATGAGCAGTTCTTC.